A single sample is the source of the 24 T cell receptor beta chains below, sequenced in a study of cytomegalovirus exposure and HLA in healthy donors. Use of 60 Vbeta and 13 Jbeta primers characterized the PCR. Here immunoSEQ multiplex PCR was the method, and the copy in TCRdb shows in-frame clones only, minus some. Of more than 150,000 clones listed, almost 85% are singletons. Input material: PBMCs. These receptors were taken from a boy younger than 10 in good health and CMV-seronegative.

This chain connects TRBV29-1 to TRBJ2-5; TRBD2 matches at 7 bases. The end of the DNA aligns better with TRBJ2-7, so the J call may be wrong. Germline V CDR1 and CDR2: SQVTM, ANQGSEA. CDR3 length: 14 amino acids. This CDR3 is CSVGGDGLSYEQYF. CDR3 nucleotides: TGCAGCGTGGGGGGGGACGGCCTCTCCTACGAGCAGTACTTC.

The genes are TRBV30 and TRBJ1-4; D not resolved. The CDR3 is made up of 16 amino acids. V lost 0 bases to trimming and J lost 0 bases, with 11 bases between them. In germline, CDR1 is GTSNPN, CDR2 SVGIG (reference sequence). The CDR3 spells CAWSVPHSATNEKLFF. The CDR3 nucleotides read TGTGCCTGGAGTGTGCCACACAGTGCAACTAATGAAAAACTGTTTTTT.

Points on this clone: In the same sample, other DNA sequences code for this CDR3. V and J are TRBV18 and TRBJ2-7; D not resolved. CDR1 and CDR2 from the germline V gene are KGHSH and LQKENI. This CDR3 contains 12 residues. Trimming left V 3 bases short and J 0 bases short, with 3 bases between. The CDR3 spells CASSPSSYEQYF. In DNA, the CDR3 is TGTGCCAGCTCACCCAGCTCCTACGAGCAGTACTTC.

CDR3 amino acids: CASSQVVASNQPQHF. CDR3 DNA sequence: TGCGCCAGCAGCCAAGTAGTCGCTAGCAATCAGCCCCAGCATTTT. The V gene is TRBV4-1, the J gene TRBJ1-5; D remains unclear. Germline assignment: CDR1 MGHRA and CDR2 YSYEKL. V shed 1 base and J shed 0 bases, with 7 bases lying between them. The length of the CDR3 is 15 residues.

The chain links TRBV4-1 to TRBJ1-4; tentative D call: TRBD1 (6 bases). Trimming left V 8 bases short and J 5 bases short, with 12 bases between. The CDR3 consists of 13 residues. Per the germline V gene, CDR1 is MGHRA and CDR2 is YSYEKL. The CDR3 reads CASGGGSNEKLFF. CDR3 nucleotide sequence: TGCGCCAGCGGGGGGGGCTCGAATGAAAAACTGTTTTTT.

This chain links TRBV28 with TRBJ1-1; 8 nucleotides line up with TRBD1. V was pared by 5 bases and J by 7 bases, with 9 bases of the junction left unmatched. The CDR3 has 14 residues. CDR1 is MDHEN and CDR2 is SYDVKM in the germline V gene. CDR3 sequence: CASSDRGRRSEAFF. The CDR3, as DNA: TGTGCCAGCAGTGACAGGGGAAGAAGGAGTGAAGCTTTCTTT.

The V gene is TRBV29-1, the J gene TRBJ2-7, with 11 nucleotides matching TRBD1. The CDR3 loop spans 14 amino acids. In germline, CDR1 is SQVTM, CDR2 ANQGSEA. After removal of 4 bases from V and 6 bases from J, the junction contained 8 bases not matched to a gene. CDR3: CSVGYGTGGREQYF. DNA of the CDR3: TGCAGCGTTGGATATGGGACAGGGGGTCGCGAGCAGTACTTC.

The V call is TRBV7-2, the J call TRBJ1-5; TRBD1 is a possible D gene (5 bases). V was cut by 5 bases and J by 7 bases, with 15 bases left in between. CDR3 size: 14 residues. Germline assignment: CDR1 SGHTA and CDR2 FQGNSA. The CDR3 coding sequence is TGTGCCAGCAGCCAAGACCCGGGGGGACAGCCCCAGCATTTT. Protein sequence: CASSQDPGGQPQHF.

This clone was seen only once. This chain joins TRBV28 and TRBJ1-1, with 7 bases that match TRBD1. The CDR3 has 15 amino acids. Germline trimming cut 3 bases from V and 5 bases from J; bases unmatched to any gene: 9. The V gene's germline CDR1 is MDHEN and CDR2 SYDVKM. CDR3 loop: CASSFWSGGGTEAFF. DNA for the CDR3: TGTGCCAGCAGTTTTTGGTCAGGGGGAGGTACTGAAGCTTTCTTT.

The chain has TRBV28 and TRBJ1-5; 7 bases match TRBD1. Germline trimming cut 5 bases from V and 3 bases from J; bases unmatched to any gene: 7. The CDR3 runs to 15 residues. Germline CDR1 MDHEN, CDR2 SYDVKM. CDR3 sequence: CASSPRQGYNQPQHF. CDR3 nucleotide sequence: TGTGCCAGCAGTCCCCGACAGGGCTACAATCAGCCCCAGCATTTT.

The rearrangement links TRBV27 to TRBJ1-1; 9 positions match TRBD1. Germline values: CDR1 MNHEY, CDR2 SMNVEV (reference sequence). Unmatched junction bases numbered 4, after V lost 5 bases and J lost 0 bases. The CDR3 has 15 amino acids. CDR3: CASSHWDRVNTEAFF. CDR3 nucleotides: TGTGCCAGCAGTCATTGGGACAGGGTGAACACTGAAGCTTTCTTT.

The rearrangement joins TRBV18 to TRBJ1-3; the D gene is possibly TRBD1 (5 bases). Per the germline V gene, CDR1 is KGHSH and CDR2 is LQKENI. The CDR3 spans 19 residues. Deletions cut 3 bases from V and 0 bases from J, with 21 bases between. The CDR3 DNA follows: TGTGCCAGCTCACCCCGGGACTCCTATAAAACTAGCTCTGGAAACACCATATATTTT. This gives the protein CASSPRDSYKTSSGNTIYF. The full variable domain, completed using reference TRBV18 and TRBJ1-3, is NAGVMQNPRHLVRRRGQEARLRCSPMKGHSHVYWYRQLPEEGLKFMVYLQKENIIDESGMPKERFSAEFPKEGPSILRIQQVVRGDSAAYFCASSPRDSYKTSSGNTIYFGEGSWLTVV.

The chain employs TRBV30 and TRBJ1-5, with D possibly matching TRBD1 (5 bases). Between the trimmed V and J ends, which lost 5 bases and 2 bases, there was a span of 7 bases. Germline V gene sequence: CDR1 GTSNPN, CDR2 SVGIG (reference sequence). The CDR3 extends over 12 amino acids. The CDR3 DNA reads as TGTGCCTGGGGGGCGGGCAATCAGCCCCAGCATTTT. It encodes CAWGAGNQPQHF. The whole variable domain, remainder taken from reference TRBV30 and TRBJ1-5, is SQTIHQWPATLVQPVGSPLSLECTVEGTSNPNLYWYRQAAGRGLQLLFYSVGIGQISSEVPQNLSASRPQDRQFILSSKKLLLSDSGFYLCAWGAGNQPQHFGDGTRLSIL.

This rearrangement joins TRBV6-6 to TRBJ1-4, with D perhaps matching TRBD1 (5 bases). The CDR3 has 14 residues. Germline lookup yields CDR1 MNHNY and CDR2 SVGAGI (reference sequence). V was trimmed by 7 bases and J by 5 bases, leaving 14 bases between them. The CDR3 sequence is CASTEGDGNEKLFF. The CDR3 DNA reads TGTGCCAGCACCGAAGGGGATGGGAATGAAAAACTGTTTTTT.

The chain is built from TRBV7-6 and TRBJ2-7; TRBD2 agrees at 14 bases. Germline V lookup: CDR1 SGHVS, CDR2 FNYEAQ. With V trimmed by 1 base and J by 0 bases, 14 bases remained unmatched. This CDR3 region has 21 residues. CDR3: CASSLVPPLTSGRALSYEQYF. The CDR3 DNA follows: TGTGCCAGCAGCTTAGTCCCCCCACTGACTAGCGGGAGGGCCCTCTCCTACGAGCAGTACTTC.

The chain couples TRBV5-1 to TRBJ1-2; no reliable D call. The CDR3 loop spans 14 amino acids. The V gene lost 0 bases and the J gene lost 1 base, with 7 bases spanning the gap. From germline, CDR1 is SGHRS and CDR2 YFSETQ. The chain's CDR3 is CASSLGVFNYGYTF. The CDR3 coding sequence is TGCGCCAGCAGCTTGGGTGTCTTTAACTATGGCTACACCTTC.

The rearrangement links TRBV9 to TRBJ2-7; weak D call: TRBD2 (6 bases). CDR1 and CDR2 (germline): SGDLS, YYNGEE. V was pared by 0 bases and J by 6 bases, with 13 bases between. The CDR3 is 14 residues long. This chain's CDR3 is CASSVAGTPSEQYF. The CDR3 DNA follows: TGTGCCAGCAGCGTAGCTGGGACTCCCAGCGAGCAGTACTTC. Based on the CDR3 plus reference TRBV9 and TRBJ2-7, the full variable domain is DSGVTQTPKHLITATGQRVTLRCSPRSGDLSVYWYQQSLDQGLQFLIQYYNGEERAKGNILERFSAQQFPDLHSELNLSSLELGDSALYFCASSVAGTPSEQYFGPGTRLTVT.

A few counts support this clone. The rearrangement joins TRBV29-1 to TRBJ2-5, with 13 bases identical to TRBD2. The trim removed 7 bases at V and 4 bases at J, leaving 6 bases unmatched. The germline CDR1 and CDR2 sequences are SQVTM and ANQGSEA. The CDR3 has 14 residues. This chain's CDR3 is CSATGTSGAETQYF. The CDR3 DNA follows: TGCAGCGCCACCGGGACTAGCGGGGCAGAGACCCAGTACTTC.

The gene calls are TRBV2 and TRBJ2-6; perhaps TRBD1 as D (5 bases). CDR1 is SNHLY and CDR2 is FYNNEI in the germline V gene. Trimming took off 6 bases at V and 2 bases at J, with 14 bases between the two ends. The CDR3 runs 16 residues. CDR3 in amino acids: CASRAAGIAGANVLTF. CDR3 sequence (DNA): TGTGCCAGCAGGGCAGCAGGGATTGCTGGGGCCAACGTCCTGACTTTC. The variable domain in full, with the rest retrieved from reference TRBV2 and TRBJ2-6, is EPEVTQTPSHQVTQMGQEVILRCVPISNHLYFYWYRQILGQKVEFLVSFYNNEISEKSEIFDDQFSVERPDGSNFTLKIRSTKLEDSAMYFCASRAAGIAGANVLTFGAGSRLTVL.

The table lists this clone with a count of one. The rearrangement uses TRBV5-1 and TRBJ2-2, with 8 positions matching TRBD1. Germline CDR1 is SGHRS and CDR2 is YFSETQ. The junction had 3 bases not matched to a gene; V was cut back by 3 bases and J by 2 bases. The length of the CDR3 is 15 residues. In DNA form, the CDR3 reads TGCGCCAGCAGCTGGGACAGGATAAACACCGGGGAGCTGTTTTTT. Translation: CASSWDRINTGELFF.

The chain is built from TRBV6-5 and TRBJ1-5, with 7 positions matching TRBD1. The CDR3 has 14 residues. The V and J ends lost 6 bases and 3 bases, in that order; junction bases with no gene match: 5. Looked up from germline, CDR1 is MNHEY and CDR2 is SVGAGI. CDR3 DNA sequence: TGTGCCAGCAGAAAGACAGGGAACAATCAGCCCCAGCATTTT. Amino acids: CASRKTGNNQPQHF.

The chain carries TRBV4-2 and TRBJ2-1; 10 bases line up with TRBD2. The CDR3 loop spans 19 amino acids. V gave up 0 bases and J gave up 3 bases; unmatched junction bases: 11. Germline CDR1 is LGHNA and CDR2 is YNFKEQ. As DNA, the CDR3 is TGTGCCAGCAGCCAAGAGTCCCTGACCCTAGCGGGGGACTACAATGAGCAGTTCTTC. The encoded protein is CASSQESLTLAGDYNEQFF.

The chain combines TRBV6-1 with TRBJ2-7; no clear D gene. Germline-derived CDR1 and CDR2 are MNHNS and SASEGT. Trimming pared 3 bases from V and 5 bases from J, leaving 20 bases between. The CDR3 length is 16 residues. CDR3 region: CASSDFHQRHTDEQYF. CDR3 bases: TGTGCCAGCAGTGACTTCCATCAGAGACACACCGACGAGCAGTACTTC.

This chain connects TRBV5-1 to TRBJ2-5; 7 positions match TRBD1. The J call may not be correct, given that the DNA end is closer to TRBJ2-7. Germline assignment: CDR1 SGHRS and CDR2 YFSETQ. CDR3 length equals 17 residues. The CDR3 nucleotides are TGCGCCAGCAGCTTGGGCTCGACAGGGCGAACCCCTTCCGAGCAGTACTTC. Translation: CASSLGSTGRTPSEQYF.